Following are 17 T cell receptor beta chains from one sample sequenced in a study of blood T cell repertoires in COVID-19. Sequenced by immunoSEQ multiplex PCR; TCRdb stores in-frame clones only, minus some. The table shows 110,000 to 150,000 clones, with 79% occurring only once. Material for sequencing was peripheral blood. These TCRs come from a man aged 60-69 years with acute or convalescent COVID-19.

This chain joins TRBV6-5 and TRBJ2-1; no firm D call. This CDR3 comprises 13 residues. Trimming removed 6 bases at V and 9 bases at J, with 15 bases between. Germline loops: CDR1 MNHEY, CDR2 SVGAGI. The CDR3 nucleotides read TGTGCCAGCAGCGTGGGTCTGCGGAGTGAGCAGTTCTTC. This translates into CASSVGLRSEQFF.

This clone has a handful of counts. The V call is TRBV5-1, the J call TRBJ2-1; 14 bases align to TRBD2. Trimming took 5 bases from V and 10 from J; bases not matched to a gene: 8. Germline CDR1 and CDR2: SGHRS and YFSETQ. The CDR3 runs to 15 residues. Here the CDR3 reads CASRTGLAGDWEQFF. The DNA of the CDR3 is TGCGCCAGCAGAACGGGACTAGCGGGGGATTGGGAGCAGTTCTTC.

For this clone: This sample also contains other DNA sequences that code for the same CDR3. V gene TRBV9 combines with J gene TRBJ2-3; D unclear. This CDR3 spans 15 amino acids. V was trimmed by 1 base and J by 1 base, leaving 10 bases between them. Germline V gene data show CDR1 as SGDLS and CDR2 as YYNGEE. CDR3 coding DNA: TGTGCCAGCAGCGTACAGGCAGGCCGCACAGATACGCAGTATTTT. It yields the protein CASSVQAGRTDTQYF.

The chain links TRBV2 to TRBJ1-2, with D possibly matching TRBD1 (5 bases). V was clipped by 7 bases and J by 2 bases, with 17 bases between them. CDR1 is SNHLY and CDR2 is FYNNEI in the germline V gene. The CDR3 is 15 residues long. Here the CDR3 DNA reads TGTGCCAGCAACCCCCCACGGGGGAGCAACTATGGCTACACCTTC. The encoded protein is CASNPPRGSNYGYTF.

This chain links TRBV28 with TRBJ2-7; TRBD2 agrees at 10 bases. The germline V gene encodes CDR1 MDHEN and CDR2 SYDVKM. Unmatched junction bases numbered 10, after V lost 2 bases and J lost 9 bases. The CDR3 spans 15 residues. In DNA, the CDR3 is TGTGCCAGCAGTTTAGGTGAGCGGGAGGGCCGTCGGCAGTACTTC. This encodes CASSLGEREGRRQYF. Looking up the rest from reference TRBV28 and TRBJ2-7 gives the full variable domain: DVKVTQSSRYLVKRTGEKVFLECVQDMDHENMFWYRQDPGLGLRLIYFSYDVKMKEKGDIPEGYSVSREKKERFSLILESASTNQTSMYLCASSLGEREGRRQYFGPGTRLTVT.

This clone was observed a few times. This sequence joins TRBV9 and TRBJ1-3, with D possibly TRBD1 on 6 matching bases. This CDR3 is 14 amino acids long. CDR1 is SGDLS, CDR2 YYNGEE, per germline. V lost 2 bases to trimming and J lost 2 bases, with 8 bases between them. This chain's CDR3 is CASSVWGPGNTIYF. The CDR3 bases are TGTGCCAGCAGCGTGTGGGGGCCTGGAAACACCATATATTTT.

The chain recombines TRBV28 with TRBJ1-1; D unclear. The CDR3 contains 13 residues. CDR1 MDHEN and CDR2 SYDVKM come from the germline V gene. Trimming shortened V by 6 bases and J by 3 bases, and 11 bases separated the two germline ends. The CDR3 DNA is TGTGCCAGCAGGGCCTCCGGAGACACTGAAGCTTTCTTT. Its translation is CASRASGDTEAFF.

The CDR3 reads CASSTVTAGSNSPLHF. In DNA form, the CDR3 reads TGTGCCAGCAGTACAGTGACAGCAGGCTCAAATTCACCCCTCCACTTT. The rearrangement uses TRBV25-1 and TRBJ1-6; TRBD1 might be the D (5 bases). V lost 5 bases to trimming and J lost 7 bases, with 18 bases between them. CDR3 length: 16 residues. Germline assignment: CDR1 MGHDK and CDR2 SYGVNS.

This clone appeared a single time. This chain links TRBV4-2 with TRBJ2-7; TRBD2 is a possible D gene (7 bases). The CDR3 is 15 amino acids. Trimming stripped 5 bases from V and 7 bases from J, with 21 bases between. Germline V gene data show CDR1 as LGHNA and CDR2 as YNFKEQ. The CDR3 region has the DNA TGTGCCAGCAGCTTAACCGGGGGGCTGTCGGGTGAGCAGTACTTC. This codes for CASSLTGGLSGEQYF.

V gene TRBV18 combines with J gene TRBJ1-5; maybe TRBD1 (6 bases). This CDR3 is built from 16 residues. Germline V CDR1 and CDR2: KGHSH, LQKENI. The V and J ends lost 6 bases and 2 bases respectively, with 17 bases between them. CDR3 loop: CASSPLGGGGNQPQHF. The DNA for the CDR3 is TGTGCCAGCTCCCCCCTAGGGGGAGGGGGCAATCAGCCCCAGCATTTT.

The chain joins TRBV14 to TRBJ2-5; D is undetermined. V lost 5 bases and J lost 4, with 11 bases in between. The germline gives CDR1 SGHDN, CDR2 FVKESK. The CDR3 totals 13 residues. CDR3 DNA: TGTGCCAGCAGCTCCCTCCCCGGAGAGACCCAGTACTTC. This encodes CASSSLPGETQYF.

This clone was seen only a few times. The chain combines TRBV18 with TRBJ1-5, with a weak D call TRBD1 (6 bases). This CDR3 has 15 amino acids. Germline CDR1 KGHSH, CDR2 LQKENI. Trimming removed 5 bases from V and 0 bases from J, with 11 bases in between. Here the CDR3 reads CASSDQGYSNQPQHF. The CDR3 region has the DNA TGTGCCAGCTCAGATCAGGGGTATAGCAATCAGCCCCAGCATTTT. Drawing the rest from reference TRBV18 and TRBJ1-5, the complete variable domain is NAGVMQNPRHLVRRRGQEARLRCSPMKGHSHVYWYRQLPEEGLKFMVYLQKENIIDESGMPKERFSAEFPKEGPSILRIQQVVRGDSAAYFCASSDQGYSNQPQHFGDGTRLSIL.

V is TRBV2 and J is TRBJ2-5; a weak D match, TRBD1 (5 bases). CDR1 and CDR2 from the germline V gene are SNHLY and FYNNEI. The CDR3 runs 14 residues. V lost 1 base and J lost 4, with 10 bases in between. The CDR3 region is CASSEGYQGETQYF. The DNA for the CDR3 is TGTGCCAGCAGTGAAGGTTACCAGGGAGAGACCCAGTACTTC.

The rearrangement links TRBV28 to TRBJ1-3; D perhaps matches TRBD1 (5 bases). The V end was cut by 6 bases, the J end by 0 bases, with 12 bases between. The germline CDR1 and CDR2 sequences are MDHEN and SYDVKM. The CDR3 is 15 residues long. DNA for the CDR3: TGTGCCAGCAGGTCCGGGACTCACTCTGGAAACACCATATATTTT. It is translated as CASRSGTHSGNTIYF.

The rearrangement uses TRBV10-3 and TRBJ2-6; 7 nucleotides line up with TRBD2. The germline gives CDR1 ENHRY, CDR2 SYGVKD. There are 21 residues in the CDR3. Trimming at V came to 5 bases and at J to 2 bases, leaving 21 bases not matched to a gene. CDR3: CAISNSEAGELGVPGANVLTF. CDR3 bases: TGTGCCATCAGTAATTCAGAGGCGGGGGAGCTGGGAGTGCCTGGGGCCAACGTCCTGACTTTC.

This chain connects TRBV6-5 to TRBJ2-2; D remains unclear. Germline CDR1 is MNHEY and CDR2 is SVGAGI. Trimming shortened V by 6 bases and J by 6 bases, and 11 bases separated the two germline ends. The CDR3 contains 13 residues. The CDR3 region is CASRQISPGELFF. The CDR3 nucleotides are TGTGCCAGCAGACAGATCTCACCCGGGGAGCTGTTTTTT.

This clone has only a few counts. The chain couples TRBV18 to TRBJ2-7; perhaps TRBD1 as D (5 bases). Germline-derived CDR1 and CDR2 are KGHSH and LQKENI. The CDR3 contains 13 residues. The V and J ends lost 4 bases and 5 bases respectively, with 12 bases between them. The CDR3 protein is CASSRDPGNEQYF. CDR3 coding DNA: TGTGCCAGCTCACGTGATCCAGGGAACGAGCAGTACTTC.